Following are 2 T cell receptor beta chains from one sample sequenced in a study of OX40 agonist ivuxolimab in advanced cancers. TCRdb's copy holds only in-frame clones and misses some; the assay was immunoSEQ multiplex PCR. In the table there are about 48,000 clones, 70% to 90% of which are singletons. Source: CD4+ or CD8+ T cells sorted from blood, taken in a trial of the OX40 agonist ivuxolimab. These receptors were taken from an adult with an advanced solid tumor such as melanoma, head and neck, liver or kidney cancer.

Remarks on this clone: Compared with germline, one end of the junction differs, possibly owing to a read error. J is TRBJ2-1 and V is TRBV7-7; a weak D match, TRBD1 (5 bases). Germline V gene sequence: CDR1 SSHAT, CDR2 FNYEAQ (reference sequence). The CDR3 consists of 13 residues. CDR3 protein: CASSLDSFNEQFF. The CDR3 coding sequence is TGTGCTAGCAGCTTAGACAGTTTCAATGAGCAGTTCTTC.

The chain uses TRBV15 and TRBJ2-5; D not certain. V was shortened by 0 bases and J by 5 bases, with 10 bases between the two germline ends. CDR1 and CDR2 from the germline V gene are LNHNV and YYDKDF (reference sequence). There are 14 residues in the CDR3. CDR3 coding DNA: TGTGCCACCAGCAGAGATCTCCGTTCGGAGACCCAGTACTTC. Translation gives CATSRDLRSETQYF.